This note documents a single T cell receptor (beta chain) sequence. What antigen it recognizes has not been identified. No quality values exist for individual bases; no much larger clone is one base distant. Libraries came from RT-PCR. The sample was run on an Illumina HiSeq 2500. The public sequencing data were trimmed at Q25 with fastp and processed into clonotypes with MiXCR by TCRdb, which kept only in-frame beta chains. Every distinct CDR3 protein forms one entry, paired with its most common genes and DNA. Present in this sample are 530,000 or so distinct CDR3 sequences, 11% to 15% of which were seen just once. 11% of the sample is in the top ten clones. The data belong to a study of response to subunit inactivated influenza vaccine (dated by TCRdb to between 2017 and 2018). Regarding the study in general: To follow how T cells responded to a trivalent subunit inactivated influenza vaccine, the researchers relied on deep quantitative profiling of the T cell receptor repertoire.

Trimming removed 6 bases from V and 4 bases from J; the gene matches leave 2 bases unexplained. Inclusive of the bounding cysteine and phenylalanine, the CDR3 is 14 residues long. The retained sequence is limited to the CDR3, 42 bases, with the frame set at the first base. The germline V gene specifies MNHNS as CDR1 and SASEGT as CDR2. Paper-wide results and their limitations: The authors proposed that each seasonal influenza vaccination may bring in only a limited number of new T cells.

This material consisted of PBMCs from blood, taken roughly 12 days after vaccination. The V gene is TRBV6-1 and the J gene is TRBJ2-1; 11 middle bases align to TRBD1. This clonotype originated in a man in his forties or fifties who received an inactivated influenza vaccine. Donor details come from another sample of the same person, matched by shared clones. The CDR3 here reads CASRDRGLYNEQFF. At the DNA level, the sequence is TGTGCCAGCAGGGACAGGGGGCTGTACAATGAGCAGTTCTTC.